This entry lists 20 T cell receptor beta chains sequenced from one sample in a study of T-cell memory formation after mild COVID-19. TCRdb itself ran the 5' RACE reads through MiXCR, one entry per CDR3 protein. The sample lists roughly 580,000 distinct CDR3 sequences; around 17% were seen once. The sample taken for sequencing was PBMCs or a T cell subset sorted from them (not recorded which). The receptor set was obtained from an adult woman who had mild COVID-19 (a few samples of this study predate the infection). Cell type and time point are not known.

This clonotype was seen only once. The J gene is TRBJ2-1, the V gene TRBV24-1; 7 bases line up with TRBD2. The V and J ends lost 4 bases and 9 bases, in that order; junction bases with no gene match: 11. The CDR3 is 15 residues long. Germline V lookup: CDR1 KGHDR, CDR2 SFDVKD. CDR3 bases: TGTGCCACCAGTGAGTTCGAGCGGGGCCTGGGTGAGCAGTTCTTC. Residues: CATSEFERGLGEQFF.

This clonotype was counted at least ten times. The V call is TRBV5-1, the J call TRBJ2-5; 11 bases agree with TRBD1. The germline V gene has CDR1 SGHRS and CDR2 YFSETQ. This CDR3 comprises 15 residues. V gave up 4 bases and J gave up 5 bases; unmatched junction bases: 7. CDR3 DNA sequence: TGCGCCAGCAGCCCCGGACAGGGGGCGGTGGAGACCCAGTACTTC. This codes for CASSPGQGAVETQYF.

The chain joins TRBV19 to TRBJ2-1; tentative D call: TRBD2 (5 bases). The CDR3 covers 14 residues. The V gene lost 2 bases and the J gene lost 8 bases, with 13 bases spanning the gap. Looked up from germline, CDR1 is LNHDA and CDR2 is SQIVND (reference sequence). CDR3 bases: TGTGCCAGTAGTATACGCTACCCGGAGGATGAGCAGTTCTTC. It encodes CASSIRYPEDEQFF.

This chain joins TRBV18 and TRBJ2-7, with a tentative D call TRBD1 (7 bases). This CDR3 is built from 15 residues. V lost 2 bases and J lost 3, with 14 bases in between. CDR1 and CDR2 (germline): KGHSH, LQKENI. DNA of the CDR3: TGTGCCAGCTCACCAGGAGCAGGGGGGTACTACGAGCAGTACTTC. Its translation: CASSPGAGGYYEQYF. The full variable domain, in which reference TRBV18 and TRBJ2-7 provide the parts outside the CDR3, is NAGVMQNPRHLVRRRGQEARLRCSPMKGHSHVYWYRQLPEEGLKFMVYLQKENIIDESGMPKERFSAEFPKEGPSILRIQQVVRGDSAAYFCASSPGAGGYYEQYFGPGTRLTVT.

The chain joins TRBV4-1 to TRBJ2-1; maybe TRBD2 (7 bases). Between the trimmed V and J ends, which lost 4 bases and 8 bases, there was a span of 15 bases. CDR1 is MGHRA and CDR2 is YSYEKL in the germline V gene. The CDR3 extends over 14 amino acids. This chain's CDR3 is CASSPRGLADEQFF. CDR3 nucleotides: TGCGCCAGCAGCCCACGGGGGCTAGCGGATGAGCAGTTCTTC.

The chain couples TRBV24-1 to TRBJ1-1, with 7 positions matching TRBD1. Looked up from germline, CDR1 is KGHDR and CDR2 is SFDVKD. This CDR3 spans 15 amino acids. The V gene end was trimmed by 3 bases and the J gene end by 1 base; junction bases not matched to a gene: 4. The CDR3 nucleotides read TGTGCCACCAGTGATACGACAGGGCAGAACACTGAAGCTTTCTTT. Translating gives CATSDTTGQNTEAFF.

This clonotype has only a few counts. The chain is built from TRBV20-1 and TRBJ1-1; unclear D gene. This CDR3 is built from 14 residues. V was pared by 0 bases and J by 4 bases, with 12 bases between. The V gene's germline CDR1 is DFQATT and CDR2 SNEGSKA (reference sequence). The CDR3 loop reads CSARDLKGTTEAFF. CDR3 nucleotides: TGCAGTGCTAGAGATCTTAAGGGTACCACTGAAGCTTTCTTT.

This clonotype was found a few times. This chain links TRBV12-5 with TRBJ2-1, with D possibly being TRBD2 (6 bases). The CDR3 has 13 residues. CDR1 and CDR2 (germline): LGHNT, FRNRAP. Trimming removed 4 bases at V and 9 bases at J, with 13 bases between. CDR3 sequence: CASGYSAGIEQFF. The DNA of the CDR3 is TGTGCTAGTGGTTATTCAGCGGGTATTGAGCAGTTCTTC.

This clonotype showed up just a few times. V and J are TRBV12-3 or TRBV12-4 and TRBJ2-3; D is undetermined. Trimming took 5 bases from V and 7 from J, leaving 10 bases between them. The CDR3 covers 12 residues. Written as DNA, the CDR3 is TGTGCCAGCAGTACGACTGGAAATACGCAGTATTTT. Translated: CASSTTGNTQYF.

This clonotype was seen ten or more times. The genes are TRBV4-3 and TRBJ2-3; a weak D match, TRBD2 (5 bases). V lost 1 base to trimming and J lost 1 base, with 9 bases between them. The germline V gene encodes CDR1 LGHNA and CDR2 YSLEER. The CDR3 has 15 residues. The CDR3 nucleotides read TGCGCCAGCAGCCAAGGGACTCAGGGCACAGATACGCAGTATTTT. Translation gives CASSQGTQGTDTQYF.

This clonotype has at least ten counts. This sequence joins TRBV29-1 and TRBJ2-5, with D unclear. The germline V and J ends were trimmed by 3 bases and 2 bases, with 7 bases remaining between them. The germline CDR1 and CDR2 sequences are SQVTM and ANQGSEA. This CDR3 spans 12 amino acids. DNA for the CDR3: TGCAGCGTTGAGGGCTGTCAAGAGACCCAGTACTTC. Its protein is CSVEGCQETQYF.

The chain couples TRBV27 to TRBJ1-6, with D unresolved. CDR3 size: 11 residues. Between the trimmed V and J ends, which lost 6 bases and 5 bases, there was a span of 2 bases. CDR1 and CDR2 from the germline V gene are MNHEY and SMNVEV (reference sequence). CDR3 DNA sequence: TGTGCCAGCAGGAATAATTCACCCCTCCACTTT. It is translated as CASRNNSPLHF.

The chain links TRBV5-4 to TRBJ2-5, with 9 bases aligning to TRBD2. Germline V lookup: CDR1 SGHNT, CDR2 YYREEE (reference sequence). Germline trimming cut 1 base from V and 2 bases from J; bases unmatched to any gene: 12. CDR3 length: 18 amino acids. The CDR3 region is CASSLSVLSGGRQETQYF. In DNA form, the CDR3 reads TGTGCCAGCAGCTTGAGTGTCCTTAGCGGGGGACGGCAAGAGACCCAGTACTTC.

The chain combines TRBV11-2 with TRBJ2-2, with 8 bases identical to TRBD1. CDR1 is SGHAT and CDR2 is FQNNGV in the germline V gene. The CDR3 contains 16 residues. Losses at the gene ends were 3 bases for V and 6 bases for J; bases not matched to a gene: 9. The CDR3 coding sequence is TGTGCCAGCAGCTTGGACCGCAGGGGGCCTGCCGGGGAGCTGTTTTTT. It is translated as CASSLDRRGPAGELFF.

This clonotype came up a few times. This chain joins TRBV12-3 or TRBV12-4 and TRBJ2-5, with TRBD2 as a possible D gene (6 bases). V was shortened by 5 bases and J by 7 bases, with 17 bases between the two germline ends. The CDR3 loop spans 14 amino acids. Written as DNA, the CDR3 is TGTGCCAGCAGTGACCGGGACTCCGCGGGGACCCAGTACTTC. Residues: CASSDRDSAGTQYF.

This clonotype was picked up many times. The V and J genes are TRBV29-1 and TRBJ2-1; D ambiguous. The CDR3 covers 12 residues. V was trimmed by 4 bases and J by 10 bases, leaving 14 bases between them. Germline V lookup: CDR1 SQVTM, CDR2 ANQGSEA. CDR3 sequence (DNA): TGCAGCGTTGTACCAGGCTTGGACGAGCAGTTCTTC. Translation: CSVVPGLDEQFF.

V is TRBV7-9 and J is TRBJ2-1; 11 bases line up with TRBD1. Germline CDR1 and CDR2: SEHNR and FQNEAQ (reference sequence). CDR3 length equals 14 residues. Trimming removed 5 bases from V and 14 bases from J; junction bases left unmatched: 11. CDR3 in DNA: TGTGCCAGCAGCACAACGGACAGGGGGCTGATGAAGTTCTTC. Amino acid sequence: CASSTTDRGLMKFF.

The table lists this clonotype with a few counts. This chain links TRBV9 with TRBJ2-1, with 8 bases lining up with TRBD2. Germline V gives CDR1 SGDLS, CDR2 YYNGEE. V was pared by 0 bases and J by 2 bases, with 4 bases of the junction left unmatched. CDR3 length: 16 residues. CDR3 nucleotides: TGTGCCAGCAGCGTAGTCTCGGGGGGGCCCTACAATGAGCAGTTCTTC. Amino acid sequence: CASSVVSGGPYNEQFF.

A few counts support this clonotype. This chain joins TRBV20-1 and TRBJ2-1; 10 positions agree with TRBD1. With V trimmed by 3 bases and J by 1 base, 3 bases remained unmatched. Germline-derived CDR1 and CDR2 are DFQATT and SNEGSKA (reference sequence). The CDR3 loop spans 15 amino acids. CDR3 loop: CSARTGGWSYNEQFF. CDR3 coding DNA: TGCAGTGCTAGGACAGGGGGCTGGTCCTACAATGAGCAGTTCTTC.

The rearrangement uses TRBV11-2 and TRBJ1-4; 9 bases agree with TRBD1. The V and J ends lost 4 bases and 7 bases, in that order; junction bases with no gene match: 10. The CDR3 covers 16 residues. The germline V gene encodes CDR1 SGHAT and CDR2 FQNNGV. The CDR3 reads CASSYSSGQGSEKLFF. The CDR3, as DNA: TGTGCCAGCAGCTACTCCTCGGGACAGGGAAGTGAAAAACTGTTTTTT.